This T cell receptor beta chain stems from a study of blood T cell repertoires in COVID-19. Only in-frame clones appear in the TCRdb table, and some are missing; sequencing was by immunoSEQ multiplex PCR. The sample has more than 300,000 clones; almost 90% are singletons. The CDR3 consists of 14 residues. The ends were cut back, 4 bases at V and 4 bases at J, with 8 bases in the middle. The germline CDR1 and CDR2 sequences are SGHTA and FQGNSA. The TCR originated in a woman in her thirties or forties with COVID-19, enrolled during active disease. Material: peripheral blood. The genes are TRBV7-2 and TRBJ1-6; D ambiguous. The CDR3 loop is CASSSPSYNSPLHF. The CDR3 DNA sequence: TGTGCCAGCAGCTCCCCCTCGTATAATTCACCCCTCCACTTT.